This T cell receptor beta chain was identified during a study of beta chain features in type 1 diabetes. The study, taken as a whole, reports: Reads derived from cDNA could over-represent cells showing high TCR expression. VDJ junctions from patients with type 1 diabetes contained fewer insertions and more deletions. Across all four CD4+ subsets, people with type 1 diabetes showed modestly shorter TCRB CDR3s.

Every isolated RNA sample was fully reverse transcribed, so sequencing captured expressed TCRB transcripts. Sequencing used immunoSEQ multiplex PCR; TCRdb keeps in-frame clones, though not all of them. The sample has over 650,000 clones; about an eighth are singletons. V lost 3 bases and J lost 4, with 12 bases in between. CDR3 size: 14 residues. CDR1 KGHSH and CDR2 LQKENI come from the germline V gene. This clone was observed a handful of times. The antigen is not known. The TCR sequence derives from a man younger than 30 with type 1 diabetes. Sample: naive CD4+ T cells from blood. The chain joins TRBV18 to TRBJ1-1; D is unclear. CDR3 residues: CASSPQDRSTEAFF. DNA for the CDR3: TGTGCCAGCTCACCTCAGGATAGAAGCACTGAAGCTTTCTTT.